This T cell receptor (beta chain) appears in the sequencing data of a study of T cell changes during pregnancy in multiple sclerosis. Per germline, CDR1 SGHRS and CDR2 YFSETQ. J lost 3 bases, V lost 3 bases, and 4 bases had no gene match. The CDR3 covers 15 residues. The method was immunoSEQ multiplex PCR; TCRdb's version includes in-frame clones alone and lacks a portion of them. The sample shows 57,000 or so clones, less than 95% of them seen only once. The chain carries TRBV5-1 and TRBJ2-2; 8 bases line up with TRBD1. The sample in question was peripheral blood, obtained in the third trimester of pregnancy. The sequence was obtained from a female donor in good health, enrolled as a control in a pregnancy study. CDR3 loop: CASSSTGAHTGELFF. CDR3 bases: TGCGCCAGCAGCTCGACAGGGGCACACACCGGGGAGCTGTTTTTT.